This T cell receptor beta chain is from a study of cytotoxic CD8 clonotypes in ibrutinib-treated CLL. Repertoires were generated with immunoSEQ multiplex PCR, while TCRdb's copy carries only in-frame clones and drops some. The sample holds roughly 250,000 clones, roughly 74% seen once. This clone turned up a few times. This clonotype originated in a human donor with chronic lymphocytic leukemia. This material consisted of PBMCs, taken after 24 months of ibrutinib treatment.

CDR3 in DNA: TGTGCCAGCAGGGTACCGGGACTAGCGGGAGGTACCGGGGAGCTGTTTTTT. Amino acids: CASRVPGLAGGTGELFF. J is TRBJ2-2 and V is TRBV2; 15 bases line up with TRBD2. Germline values: CDR1 SNHLY, CDR2 FYNNEI. This CDR3 is built from 17 residues. Losses at the gene ends were 6 bases for V and 5 bases for J; bases not matched to a gene: 7.